The 23 T cell receptor beta chains in this list originate from one sample, sequenced in a study of T cells of healthy individuals (dated by TCRdb to between 2018 and 2020). Libraries were built with 5' RACE. Sequencing instrument: Illumina MiSeq. TCRdb redid the processing of the public reads, applying fastp at Q25 and MiXCR, and retained in-frame beta chains. When rows share a CDR3 protein, they turn into one entry using the most common DNA and genes. Recorded for this sample are 85,000 to 100,000 distinct CDR3 sequences; 15% to 20% of them occurred a single time. Jointly, the top ten make up about 6% of the sample. The receptors stem from a human donor in good health.

The CDR3 bases are TGCAGTGCTATGGGACTAGCGCACAATGAGCAGTTCTTC. It is translated as CSAMGLAHNEQFF. The rearrangement uses TRBV20-1 and TRBJ2-1; TRBD2 aligns across 10 bases. V was clipped by 4 bases and J by 5 bases; unmatched bases: 2. The V gene's germline CDR1 is DFQATT and CDR2 SNEGSKA (reference sequence). This CDR3 is 13 amino acids long.

This clonotype was observed a few times. The chain links TRBV27 to TRBJ2-1, with unresolved D. The germline V gene has CDR1 MNHEY and CDR2 SMNVEV (reference sequence). V was pared by 2 bases and J by 9 bases, with 11 bases between. CDR3 length: 13 residues. CDR3 nucleotides: TGTGCCAGCAGTTTAACCCCTAGGAGTGAGCAGTTCTTC. Translated, it gives CASSLTPRSEQFF.

The chain is built from TRBV29-1 and TRBJ2-7, with D hard to call. The V and J ends lost 7 bases and 5 bases respectively, with 12 bases between them. Germline loops: CDR1 SQVTM, CDR2 ANQGSEA. The CDR3 has 11 amino acids. The CDR3 sequence is CSAGLGDEQYF. The CDR3 DNA reads TGCAGCGCCGGTTTAGGTGACGAGCAGTACTTC.

This clonotype was recorded many times. This rearrangement joins TRBV29-1 to TRBJ2-3, with D perhaps given as TRBD1 or TRBD2 (5 bases each). The V gene's germline CDR1 is SQVTM and CDR2 ANQGSEA. There are 14 residues in the CDR3. V lost 3 bases, J lost 4 bases, and 14 bases lay in between. CDR3 nucleotides: TGCAGCGTTGAGGGACGTAAGGTCGCAGATACGCAGTATTTT. Protein: CSVEGRKVADTQYF.

The V and J genes are TRBV20-1 and TRBJ1-6; the match to TRBD1 covers 9 bases. CDR1 is DFQATT and CDR2 is SNEGSKA in the germline V gene (reference sequence). V lost 4 bases and J lost 10; bases outside the gene matches: 5. This CDR3 region has 13 residues. The CDR3 DNA reads as TGCAGTGCTAACGGACAGGGGTGGTCACCCCTCCACTTT. As protein: CSANGQGWSPLHF.

The rearrangement joins TRBV7-2 to TRBJ1-2, with D unresolved. Germline-derived CDR1 and CDR2 are SGHTA and FQGNSA. This CDR3 comprises 15 residues. V lost 1 base and J 1 base, leaving 10 bases between the germline ends. The CDR3: CASSLGGSFNYGYTF. The CDR3 coding sequence is TGTGCCAGCAGCTTAGGAGGCAGCTTTAACTATGGCTACACCTTC.

Points on this clonotype: At one end the junction does not follow the germline gene, possibly because of a read error. This sequence joins TRBV5-1 and TRBJ2-5; possibly TRBD2 for D (6 bases). This CDR3 has 13 residues. Germline V gene data show CDR1 as SGHRS and CDR2 as YFSETQ. CDR3 in DNA: TGCACCAGCAGCTTGAGAGGAGGGGAGACCCAGTACTTC. Translating it yields CTSSLRGGETQYF.

This chain connects TRBV11-2 to TRBJ2-5; 12 bases align to TRBD2. Trimming took 2 bases from V and 5 from J; bases not matched to a gene: 6. The CDR3 is 16 amino acids. Germline assignment: CDR1 SGHAT and CDR2 FQNNGV. CDR3 loop: CASSLTLAGGMETQYF. CDR3 sequence (DNA): TGTGCCAGCAGCTTAACTCTAGCGGGAGGGATGGAGACCCAGTACTTC.

The V call is TRBV6-2 or TRBV6-3, the J call TRBJ1-1, with D possibly matching TRBD1 (6 bases). Germline CDR1 and CDR2: MNHEY and SVGEGT. The germline V and J ends were trimmed by 3 bases and 4 bases, with 15 bases remaining between them. The CDR3 spans 15 residues. The CDR3 sequence: CASSYRGTGPTEAFF. The CDR3 coding sequence is TGTGCCAGCAGTTATCGGGGTACAGGGCCCACTGAAGCTTTCTTT.

This clonotype appeared a few times. The rearrangement joins TRBV12-3 or TRBV12-4 to TRBJ1-2; possible D gene TRBD1, 6 bases. CDR3 length equals 14 residues. V lost 3 bases, J lost 3 bases, and 11 bases lay in between. DNA for the CDR3: TGTGCCAGCAGTTTTATGCAGGGGCACTATGGCTACACCTTC. It translates to CASSFMQGHYGYTF.

The chain joins TRBV7-2 to TRBJ1-6; a possible D gene is TRBD1 (5 bases). The CDR3 length is 14 residues. Trimming shortened V by 1 base and J by 9 bases, and 10 bases separated the two germline ends. Germline CDR1 is SGHTA and CDR2 is FQGNSA. The CDR3 sequence is CASSLEDRISPLHF. For the CDR3, the DNA is TGTGCCAGCAGCTTAGAAGACAGAATTTCACCCCTCCACTTT.

This clonotype was recorded at least ten times. J is TRBJ2-1 and V is TRBV20-1; 9 nucleotides agree with TRBD2. CDR1 DFQATT and CDR2 SNEGSKA come from the germline V gene (reference sequence). The CDR3 is 16 amino acids. The V and J ends lost 0 bases and 4 bases, in that order; junction bases with no gene match: 7. CDR3 protein: CSARDRLAGLYNEQFF. The CDR3 DNA follows: TGCAGTGCTAGAGATCGTCTAGCGGGGCTATACAATGAGCAGTTCTTC.

Ten or more counts support this clonotype. J is TRBJ1-1 and V is TRBV6-2 or TRBV6-3, with a possible D match to TRBD1 (6 bases). Germline lookup yields CDR1 MNHEY and CDR2 SVGEGT. The CDR3 sequence is 14 residues long. V dropped 6 bases and J dropped 1 base, with 12 bases sitting between them. The DNA for the CDR3 is TGTGCCAGCAGACACGGGACAAGGAACACTGAAGCTTTCTTT. It translates to CASRHGTRNTEAFF.

This clonotype qualifies as medium-sized (0.01 to 0.1%). This chain links TRBV10-3 with TRBJ2-4; the D call may be TRBD1 or TRBD2 (5 bases each). CDR1 is ENHRY and CDR2 is SYGVKD in the germline V gene. Trimming stripped 2 bases from V and 3 bases from J, with 8 bases between. The CDR3 sequence is 14 residues long. CDR3 residues: CAISEGGDKNIQYF. The CDR3 DNA reads TGTGCCATCAGTGAGGGGGGTGACAAAAACATTCAGTACTTC.

This clonotype was observed a few times. The V gene is TRBV9, the J gene TRBJ2-7; D gene ambiguous. The CDR3 extends over 16 amino acids. V was shortened by 3 bases and J by 3 bases, with 19 bases between the two germline ends. Per the germline V gene, CDR1 is SGDLS and CDR2 is YYNGEE. The CDR3 spells CASSGGEVVAGYEQYF. DNA of the CDR3: TGTGCCAGCAGCGGAGGAGAGGTGGTAGCTGGCTACGAGCAGTACTTC.

This CDR3 reads CASSTLGAAASPLHF. The CDR3 region has the DNA TGTGCCAGCAGTACCTTAGGAGCCGCAGCTTCACCCCTCCACTTT. The chain recombines TRBV6-5 with TRBJ1-6; D is unclear. The CDR3 totals 15 residues. CDR1 is MNHEY, CDR2 SVGAGI, per germline. V lost 5 bases and J lost 9, with 17 bases in between.

This clonotype has just a few counts. The chain carries TRBV7-2 and TRBJ1-6, with D possibly matching TRBD1 (5 bases). The length of the CDR3 is 15 residues. Between the trimmed V and J ends, which lost 0 bases and 6 bases, there was a span of 9 bases. The germline CDR1 and CDR2 sequences are SGHTA and FQGNSA. CDR3 in amino acids: CASSLAGVTNSPLHF. In DNA, the CDR3 is TGTGCCAGCAGCTTAGCAGGGGTTACTAATTCACCCCTCCACTTT.

This clonotype turned up a few times. The rearrangement links TRBV7-9 to TRBJ1-4; 9 nucleotides align to TRBD1. Germline V gives CDR1 SEHNR, CDR2 FQNEAQ (reference sequence). The CDR3 is 18 amino acids. V dropped 7 bases and J dropped 0; count of bases not matched to a gene: 12. The CDR3 protein is CASTHGTGIGTTNEKLFF. CDR3 nucleotide sequence: TGTGCCAGCACACACGGGACAGGGATAGGAACAACTAATGAAAAACTGTTTTTT.

This clonotype was seen only a few times. This chain joins TRBV4-3 and TRBJ2-5, with D unclear. Trimming removed 1 base at V and 4 bases at J, with 10 bases between. CDR3 length: 14 amino acids. Germline CDR1 reads LGHNA; CDR2 reads YSLEER. DNA of the CDR3: TGCGCCAGCAGCCAAGGTGACTCTCGAGAGACCCAGTACTTC. The encoded protein is CASSQGDSRETQYF.

This clonotype was seen a handful of times. The gene calls are TRBV14 and TRBJ2-2; no clear D gene. The CDR3 runs to 14 residues. Germline assignment: CDR1 SGHDN and CDR2 FVKESK. V dropped 2 bases and J dropped 0 bases, with 4 bases sitting between them. This CDR3 is CASSQNANTGELFF. CDR3 nucleotides: TGTGCCAGCAGCCAAAATGCGAACACCGGGGAGCTGTTTTTT.

This chain uses TRBV10-3 with TRBJ1-5; the D is unclear. Germline CDR1 is ENHRY and CDR2 is SYGVKD. This CDR3 has 14 amino acids. Trimming took 3 bases from V and 2 from J, leaving 8 bases between them. CDR3 nucleotide sequence: TGTGCCATCAGTGAACCGGCGGGCAATCAGCCCCAGCATTTT. The encoded protein is CAISEPAGNQPQHF.

Many counts were recorded for this clonotype. The V call is TRBV5-6, the J call TRBJ2-3; D uncertain. The CDR3 has 16 residues. V lost 5 bases and J 2 bases, leaving 18 bases between the germline ends. The germline V gene encodes CDR1 SGHDT and CDR2 YYEEEE. Here the CDR3 reads CASRYDFRSPTDTQYF. The CDR3 DNA is TGTGCCAGCAGATACGATTTCCGGTCCCCCACAGATACGCAGTATTTT.

This clonotype was detected many times. V gene TRBV20-1 combines with J gene TRBJ2-1; D is possibly TRBD2 (5 bases). Germline V gene lookup returns CDR1 DFQATT and CDR2 SNEGSKA (reference sequence). The V and J ends lost 6 bases and 10 bases respectively, with 16 bases between them. CDR3 length equals 12 residues. The CDR3 reads CSAPGAPGEQFF. As DNA, the CDR3 is TGCAGTGCCCCAGGAGCACCGGGGGAGCAGTTCTTC.